These 3 T cell receptor beta chains came from one sample sequenced in a study of cytomegalovirus exposure and HLA in healthy donors. The primer mix had 60 Vbeta and 13 Jbeta primers. Here immunoSEQ multiplex PCR was the method, and the copy in TCRdb shows in-frame clones only, minus some. This repertoire shows some 170,000 clones, 80% to 85% found once; its top ten account for about 0.98%. Sequenced: PBMCs. The receptors shown here come from a girl aged 2 to 9 in good health and CMV-seropositive.

The chain links TRBV14 to TRBJ1-1; D is uncertain. Germline values: CDR1 SGHDN, CDR2 FVKESK. V was cut by 6 bases and J by 1 base, with 9 bases left in between. CDR3 length equals 13 residues. CDR3 amino acids: CASRRQENTEAFF. In nucleotides, the CDR3 is TGTGCCAGCAGACGTCAGGAGAACACTGAAGCTTTCTTT. Supplemented by reference TRBV14 and TRBJ1-1, the full variable domain reads EAGVTQFPSHSVIEKGQTVTLRCDPISGHDNLYWYRRVMGKEIKFLLHFVKESKQDESGMPNNRFLAERTGGTYSTLKVQPAELEDSGVYFCASRRQENTEAFFGQGTRLTVV.

The J gene is TRBJ2-7, the V gene TRBV18; no definite D call. V dropped 2 bases and J dropped 2 bases, with 7 bases sitting between them. This CDR3 is built from 13 residues. Germline V gives CDR1 KGHSH, CDR2 LQKENI. CDR3 sequence reads: CASSPSGPYEQYF. CDR3 nucleotides: TGTGCCAGCTCACCATCAGGCCCCTACGAGCAGTACTTC.

The chain couples TRBV6-1 to TRBJ1-6; unclear D gene. V lost 2 bases and J lost 5, with 10 bases in between. This CDR3 is 15 amino acids long. Germline V gene lookup returns CDR1 MNHNS and CDR2 SASEGT. This CDR3 reads CASSEHVGNNSPLHF. The CDR3 nucleotides are TGTGCCAGCAGTGAACATGTGGGCAATAATTCACCCCTCCACTTT.